The present entry profiles one T cell receptor beta chain with its context. Under the authors' procedure: The assay estimated nucleated cells by amplifying reference gene primers. Only in-frame clones appear in the TCRdb table, and some are missing; sequencing was by immunoSEQ multiplex PCR. V and J calls and clone size are as listed in that table; D and trimming were resolved from the DNA. In the table there are fewer than 140,000 clones, about 64% of which are singletons. This record comes from a study of blood T cell repertoires in COVID-19. Study information: Italy, Spain and the United States were the sources of the convalescent and acute COVID-19 samples. Nucleic acid was either cDNA or gDNA, and it came from T cells, B-cell-depleted T cells, or PBMCs.

The germline CDR1 and CDR2 sequences are SGHVS and FQNEAQ. The V end lost 5 bases, the J end lost 3 bases, and 23 bases lay between the germline ends. The CDR3 length is 18 residues. Sequencing was performed on peripheral blood. The sequence came from a human donor with acute or convalescent COVID-19. The donor label of this sample is uncertain. The J gene is TRBJ1-5, the V gene TRBV7-8, with D possibly TRBD1 on 6 matching bases. CDR3 in DNA: TGTGCCAGCAGCCTCGGACAGCGACCAAAGGGGATCAATCAGCCCCAGCATTTT. This codes for CASSLGQRPKGINQPQHF.